Given below is one TCR beta chain in context. What it recognizes is unknown. The data derive from a study of beta chain features in type 1 diabetes. Study-wide context: No patient-donor differences in age, gender, total cells or subset yield.

Every isolated RNA sample was fully reverse transcribed, so sequencing captured expressed TCRB transcripts. The method was immunoSEQ multiplex PCR; TCRdb's version includes in-frame clones alone and lacks a portion of them. The sample holds almost 350,000 clones; around 9% are singletons and the top ten take about 1%. Study-level findings and limits: Patients with Type 1 diabetes showed moderately but significantly shorter TCRB CDR3s in all four CD4+ subsets. The study found fewer insertions and more deletions at VDJ junctions in type 1 diabetes patients.

Per donor, one heparinised blood draw averaged roughly 110 mL. This sequence was found in a man aged 30 to 39 with type 1 diabetes. Material: central memory CD4+ T cells from blood.

The CDR3 spells CASSPGQEHYGYTF. CDR3 in DNA: TGTGCCAGCAGTCCGGGACAGGAGCACTATGGCTACACCTTC. V gene TRBV6-6 combines with J gene TRBJ1-2; 8 positions match TRBD1. V was clipped by 5 bases and J by 3 bases; unmatched bases: 5. There are 14 residues in the CDR3. Germline V CDR1 and CDR2: MNHNY, SVGAGI (reference sequence).